This is a list of T cell receptor beta chains from one sample in a study of blood T cell repertoires in COVID-19. Some clones are missing from TCRdb's copy, which holds only in-frame ones; the method was immunoSEQ multiplex PCR. This sample carries about 350,000 clones, 65% to 90% of them seen once, and the ten largest clones take just over 7%. The sequenced sample was peripheral blood. The receptors stem from a woman aged 55-69 years with COVID-19, enrolled during active disease. CDR3s include the opening cysteine and the closing phenylalanine or tryptophan. D genes are given only for firm matches. Clone size appears in some rows only: once, few, many, or a class for an expanded clone.

>TRBD1|TRBJ2-7|TRBV11-2|many
TGTGCCAGCAGTCGCTACAGGGGTTACGAGCAGTACTTC
CASSRYRGYEQYF
>-|TRBJ2-3|TRBV21-1|-
TGTGCCAGCAGCGAACGACTAGCGGGGGAGTACACAGATACGCAGTATTTT
CASSERLAGEYTDTQYF
>-|TRBJ1-2|TRBV24-1|-
TGTGCCACCAGTGATAACGCTACCCCATATGGCTACACCTTC
CATSDNATPYGYTF
>TRBD1|TRBJ2-7|TRBV15|-
TGTGCCACCAGCAGAGGGGGACAGACCTACGAGCAGTACTTC
CATSRGGQTYEQYF
>TRBD1|TRBJ2-7|TRBV30|few
TGTGCCTGGGGCCGACAGGGCGTGACCTACGAGCAGTACTTC
CAWGRQGVTYEQYF
>-|TRBJ1-4|TRBV5-1|-
TGCGCCAGCAGCGGGGGGGGCGCTTTAGAAAAACTGTTTTTT
CASSGGGALEKLFF
>TRBD2|TRBJ2-1|TRBV7-6|-
TGTGCCAGCAGCTCTAGCGGGGGGGTAAATGAGCAGTTCTTC
CASSSSGGVNEQFF
>-|TRBJ2-2|TRBV7-9|few
TGTGCCAGCAGCTTAGTACGGGTGAACACCGGGGAGCTGTTTTTT
CASSLVRVNTGELFF
>TRBD1|TRBJ2-7|TRBV5-1|-
TGCGCCAGCAGCCCCGGACAGGGGCGAGACGAGCAGTACTTC
CASSPGQGRDEQYF
>-|TRBJ1-5|TRBV5-1|-
TGCGCCAGCAGCTTGGCCGGCGGGCACAATCAGCCCCAGCATTTT
CASSLAGGHNQPQHF
>-|TRBJ2-5|TRBV5-6|-
TGTGCCAGCAGCTTCGTCCGGGAAGAGACCCAGTACTTC
CASSFVREETQYF
>TRBD2|TRBJ2-3|TRBV27|-
TGTGCCAGCAGTGTTACTAGCGGAGATACGCAGTATTTT
CASSVTSGDTQYF
>-|TRBJ1-2|TRBV18|-
TGTGCCAGCTCACCACCGGCGGCAGGGTATGGCTACACCTTC
CASSPPAAGYGYTF
>-|TRBJ2-7|TRBV11-3|-
TGTGCCAGCAGCCCGGGTGAGCCCTACGAGCAGTACTTC
CASSPGEPYEQYF
>TRBD2|TRBJ2-2|TRBV5-1|-
TGCGCCAGCAGCTTGGGACTAGCGGGGCCCGGGGAGCTGTTTTTT
CASSLGLAGPGELFF
>-|TRBJ1-1|TRBV2|few
TGTGCCAGCGAAGCAGGTGACACTGAAGCTTTCTTT
CASEAGDTEAFF
>TRBD2|TRBJ2-5|TRBV5-1|-
TGCGCCAGCAGCTTGGAACCGGGACTAGCGGGGGCGGATGAGACCCAGTACTTC
CASSLEPGLAGADETQYF
>-|TRBJ2-5|TRBV15|-
TGTGCCACCAGTAAGGACAGTCAAGAGACCCAGTACTTC
CATSKDSQETQYF
>-|TRBJ1-2|TRBV4-1|-
TGCGCCAGCAGCCAAGACAGGGGTTACGGGGGCTACACCTTC
CASSQDRGYGGYTF
>TRBD1|TRBJ1-2|TRBV5-1|-
TGCGCCAGCAGCTTGGGAACAGGGGGCTATGGCTACACCTTC
CASSLGTGGYGYTF
>-|TRBJ2-3|TRBV6-6|few
TGTGCCAGCAGTTACAGAGGAGATACGCAGTATTTT
CASSYRGDTQYF
>TRBD2|TRBJ2-3|TRBV24-1|-
TGTGCCACCAGTGAGGGAGCGGGGGTGAACACAGATACGCAGTATTTT
CATSEGAGVNTDTQYF
>TRBD2|TRBJ2-7|TRBV12-3/TRBV12-4|-
TGTGCCAGCGTCCTACTAGCGGGGGGTTCCCAGTACTTC
CASVLLAGGSQYF
>-|TRBJ1-4|TRBV3-1/TRBV3-2|-
TGTGCCAGCAGCCAAGATACTGCCGTGGCGGGTGAAAAACTGTTTTTT
CASSQDTAVAGEKLFF
>-|TRBJ1-1|TRBV3-1/TRBV3-2|-
TGTGCCAGCACCACGCGGAGGGATGGTTGGGCTTTCTTT
CASTTRRDGWAFF
>-|TRBJ1-5|TRBV3-1/TRBV3-2|-
TGTGCCAGCAGCCCGACAGGTTCAGGGCCCCAGCATTTT
CASSPTGSGPQHF
>-|TRBJ1-1|TRBV19|-
TGTGCCAGTAGTCTTTCGGGGGAGAGCACTGAAGCTTTCTTT
CASSLSGESTEAFF
>TRBD1|TRBJ1-2|TRBV2|-
TGTGCCAGCAGTGGGACAGGGTTTCGCTATGGCTACACCTTC
CASSGTGFRYGYTF
>-|TRBJ2-2|TRBV7-2|-
TGTGCCAGCAGCTGGCAGGGGAGGGCGGGCACCGGGGAGCTGTTTTTT
CASSWQGRAGTGELFF
>-|TRBJ2-7|TRBV15|-
TGTGCCACCAGCAGAGATAGGGGAAACGAGCAGTACTTC
CATSRDRGNEQYF
>-|TRBJ1-1|TRBV18|-
TGTGCCAGCTCACCACGACCTTTTATCAGGGAAGTAGGTGAAGCTTTCTTT
CASSPRPFIREVGEAFF
>TRBD1|TRBJ1-4|TRBV7-2|-
TGTGCCAGCAGCTTCCGGGCAGGGGGCGGCGAATGGAATGAAAAACTGTTTTTT
CASSFRAGGGEWNEKLFF
>TRBD1|TRBJ2-7|TRBV9|-
TGTGCCAGCAGCCCCGGCCCGGGACAGACCTCCTACGAGCAGTACTTC
CASSPGPGQTSYEQYF
>-|TRBJ1-6|TRBV14|-
TGTGCCAGCAGCCAACCCGGGAGGGATCACCCCCTCCACTTT
CASSQPGRDHPLHF
>-|TRBJ1-3|TRBV29-1|-
TGCAGCGTGACCGGGTTACTGGGCTCTGGAAACACCATATATTTT
CSVTGLLGSGNTIYF
>TRBD2|TRBJ2-3|TRBV24-1|-
TGTGCCACCAGTGATTCCCAAGCGGGGGGCTACACAGATACGCAGTATTTT
CATSDSQAGGYTDTQYF
>-|TRBJ2-5|TRBV6-4|-
TGTGCCAGCAGGCGCCAAGAGACCCAGTACTTC
CASRRQETQYF
>-|TRBJ2-1|TRBV25-1|-
TGTGCCAGCAGTAACGGTTTGAGCTCCTACAATGAGCAGTTCTTC
CASSNGLSSYNEQFF
>TRBD2|TRBJ2-5|TRBV7-2|few
TGTGCCAGCAGTCAACTAGCGGGGGTGGAGACCCAGTACTTC
CASSQLAGVETQYF
>-|TRBJ1-1|TRBV27|-
TGTGCCAGCAGTCCGGGTCATTCCTCAGGGTTCGCTGAAGCTTTCTTT
CASSPGHSSGFAEAFF
>TRBD1|TRBJ1-2|TRBV30|-
TGTGCCTGGAGTAGGGACAGCTCCGACTATGGCTACACCTTC
CAWSRDSSDYGYTF
>TRBD2|TRBJ2-1|TRBV3-1/TRBV3-2|-
TGTGCCAGCAGCCATCCCTTCTCCCGGACTAGCGGGGGGAGGAATGAGCAGTTCTTC
CASSHPFSRTSGGRNEQFF
>-|TRBJ2-1|TRBV7-8|-
TGTGCCAGCAGTCGGATTACTTCGGAACAGGGATCCAATGAGCAGTTCTTC
CASSRITSEQGSNEQFF
>TRBD1|TRBJ1-4|TRBV18|-
TGTGCCAGCTCATCACACATAGGACAGGGCGGAGAAAAACTGTTTTTT
CASSSHIGQGGEKLFF
>-|TRBJ2-5|TRBV7-9|-
TGTGCCAGCAGCTTATTGTCGGAGACCCAGTACTTC
CASSLLSETQYF
>-|TRBJ2-1|TRBV11-3|-
TGTGCCAGCAGCTTATACGGGGTCGTCAATGAGCAGTTCTTC
CASSLYGVVNEQFF
>-|TRBJ2-7|TRBV19|-
TGTGCCAGTACTAGCGCAGAGATTCCCTACGAGCAGTACTTC
CASTSAEIPYEQYF
>-|TRBJ2-5|TRBV7-2|-
TGTGCCAGCACCCCCCCGGGGATGGAGACCCAGTACTTC
CASTPPGMETQYF
>-|TRBJ2-1|TRBV5-1|-
TGCGCCAGCAGTAGCCGGAATAACAATGAGCAGTTCTTC
CASSSRNNNEQFF
>-|TRBJ2-3|TRBV7-2|-
TGTGCCAGCAGCTTAGGGGCAGGCCTTGGAGATACGCAGTATTTT
CASSLGAGLGDTQYF
>-|TRBJ1-2|TRBV10-2|once
TGCGCCAGCAGTACAGGGAACGGCTACACCTTC
CASSTGNGYTF
>TRBD1|TRBJ1-1|TRBV7-3|-
TGTGCCAGCAGCAACAGGGGGCTCCCCGCGAACACTGAAGCTTTCTTT
CASSNRGLPANTEAFF